This T cell receptor beta chain was identified in a study of blood T cell repertoires in COVID-19. Repertoires were generated with immunoSEQ multiplex PCR, while TCRdb's copy carries only in-frame clones and drops some. The repertoire has under 350,000 clones, less than 85% of them found once; the top ten carry 3.5% to 5.5%. Germline CDR1 and CDR2: SEHNR and FQNEAQ (reference sequence). V trimming: 1 base; J trimming: 4 bases; junction bases outside the gene matches: 16. The CDR3 runs 19 residues. The gene calls are TRBV7-9 and TRBJ2-3; 8 nucleotides agree with TRBD2. Specimen: peripheral blood. This receptor was obtained from a man in his 60s who had recovered from COVID-19. The CDR3 reads CASSLVSAGGIFLSDTQYF. The DNA of the CDR3 is TGTGCCAGCAGCTTAGTATCGGCGGGGGGCATATTTTTGTCAGATACGCAGTATTTT.